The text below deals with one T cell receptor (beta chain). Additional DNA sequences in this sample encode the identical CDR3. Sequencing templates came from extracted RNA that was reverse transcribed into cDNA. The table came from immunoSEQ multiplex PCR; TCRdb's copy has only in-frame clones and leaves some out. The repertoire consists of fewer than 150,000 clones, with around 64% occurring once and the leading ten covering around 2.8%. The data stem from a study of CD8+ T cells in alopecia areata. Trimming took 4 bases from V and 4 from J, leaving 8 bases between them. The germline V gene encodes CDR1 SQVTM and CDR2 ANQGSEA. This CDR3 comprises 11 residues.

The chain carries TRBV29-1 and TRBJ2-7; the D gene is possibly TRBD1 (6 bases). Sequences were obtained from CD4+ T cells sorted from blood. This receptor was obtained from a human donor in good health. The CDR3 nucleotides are TGCAGCGTTGGGACAGAATACGAGCAGTACTTC. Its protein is CSVGTEYEQYF.